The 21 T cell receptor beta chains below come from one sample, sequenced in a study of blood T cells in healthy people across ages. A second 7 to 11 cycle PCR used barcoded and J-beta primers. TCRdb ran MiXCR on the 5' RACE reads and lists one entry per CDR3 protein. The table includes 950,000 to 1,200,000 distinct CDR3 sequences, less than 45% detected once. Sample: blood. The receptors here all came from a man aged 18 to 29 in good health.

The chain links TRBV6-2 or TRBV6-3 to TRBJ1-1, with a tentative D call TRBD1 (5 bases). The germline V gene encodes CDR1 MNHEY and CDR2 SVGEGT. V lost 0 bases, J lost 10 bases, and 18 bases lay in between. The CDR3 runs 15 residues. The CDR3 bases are TGTGCCAGCAGTTACTCCGGGGCAGGGAGAAAGGGAGCTTTCTTT. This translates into CASSYSGAGRKGAFF.

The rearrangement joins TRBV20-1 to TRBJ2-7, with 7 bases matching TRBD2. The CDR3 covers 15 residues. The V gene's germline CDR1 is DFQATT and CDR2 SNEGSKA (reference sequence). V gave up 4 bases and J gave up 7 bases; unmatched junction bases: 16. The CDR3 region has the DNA TGCAGTGCTAACCTAGCGGCTAACTCCTACAATGAGCAGTACTTC. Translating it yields CSANLAANSYNEQYF.

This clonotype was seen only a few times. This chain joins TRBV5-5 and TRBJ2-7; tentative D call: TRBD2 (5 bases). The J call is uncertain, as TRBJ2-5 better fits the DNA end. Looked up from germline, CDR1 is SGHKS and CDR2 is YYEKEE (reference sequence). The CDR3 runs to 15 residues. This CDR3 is CASSLPGIGHLTQYF. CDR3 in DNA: TGTGCCAGCAGCTTACCGGGAATAGGTCATTTGACCCAGTACTTC.

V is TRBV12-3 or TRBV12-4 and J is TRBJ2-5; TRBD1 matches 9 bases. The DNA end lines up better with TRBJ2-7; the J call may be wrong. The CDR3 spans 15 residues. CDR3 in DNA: TGTGCCAGCAGTTCCGGGGACAGGGTGAGAAACGAGCAGTACTTC. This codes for CASSSGDRVRNEQYF.

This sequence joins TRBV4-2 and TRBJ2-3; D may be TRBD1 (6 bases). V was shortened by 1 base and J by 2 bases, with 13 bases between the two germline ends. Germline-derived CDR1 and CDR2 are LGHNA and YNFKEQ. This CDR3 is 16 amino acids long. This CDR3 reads CASSQVKGVSTDTQYF. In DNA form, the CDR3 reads TGTGCCAGCAGCCAAGTTAAGGGGGTGTCCACAGATACGCAGTATTTT.

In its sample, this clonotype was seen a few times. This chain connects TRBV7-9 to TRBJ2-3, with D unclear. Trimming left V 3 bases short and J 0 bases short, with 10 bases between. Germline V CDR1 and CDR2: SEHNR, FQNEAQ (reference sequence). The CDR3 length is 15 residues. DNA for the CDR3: TGTGCCAGCAGCTTCGACGCTGCTAGCACAGATACGCAGTATTTT. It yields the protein CASSFDAASTDTQYF.

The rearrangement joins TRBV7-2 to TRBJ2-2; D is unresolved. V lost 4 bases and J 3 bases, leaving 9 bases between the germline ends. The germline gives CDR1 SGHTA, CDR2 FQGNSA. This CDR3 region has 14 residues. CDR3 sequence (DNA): TGTGCCAGCAGCTCGACTCGGGACACCGGGGAGCTGTTTTTT. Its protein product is CASSSTRDTGELFF. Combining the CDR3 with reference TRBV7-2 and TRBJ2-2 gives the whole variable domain GAGVSQSPSNKVTEKGKDVELRCDPISGHTALYWYRQSLGQGLEFLIYFQGNSAPDKSGLPSDRFSAERTGGSVSTLTIQRTQQEDSAVYLCASSSTRDTGELFFGEGSRLTVL.

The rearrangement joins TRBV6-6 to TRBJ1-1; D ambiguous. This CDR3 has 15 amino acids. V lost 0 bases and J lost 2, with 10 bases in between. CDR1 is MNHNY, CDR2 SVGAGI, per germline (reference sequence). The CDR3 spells CASSYSPGTNTEAFF. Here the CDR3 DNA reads TGTGCCAGCAGTTACTCCCCGGGTACCAACACTGAAGCTTTCTTT.

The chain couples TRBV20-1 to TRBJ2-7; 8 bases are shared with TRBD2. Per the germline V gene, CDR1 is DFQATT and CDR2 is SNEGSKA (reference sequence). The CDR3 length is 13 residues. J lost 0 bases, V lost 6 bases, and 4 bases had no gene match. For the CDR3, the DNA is TGCAGTGCCGAGGCGGGGGGCTCCTACGAGCAGTACTTC. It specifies CSAEAGGSYEQYF.

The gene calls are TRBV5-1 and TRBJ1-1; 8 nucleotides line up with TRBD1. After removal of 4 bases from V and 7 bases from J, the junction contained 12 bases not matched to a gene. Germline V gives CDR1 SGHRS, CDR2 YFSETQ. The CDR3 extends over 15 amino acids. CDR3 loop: CASSADRAESDEAFF. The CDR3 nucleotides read TGCGCCAGCAGCGCGGACAGGGCAGAGTCGGATGAAGCTTTCTTT.

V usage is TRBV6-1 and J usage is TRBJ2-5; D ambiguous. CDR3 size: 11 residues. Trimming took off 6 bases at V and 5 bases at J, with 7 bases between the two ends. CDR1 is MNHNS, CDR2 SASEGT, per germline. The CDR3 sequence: CASSPTETQYF. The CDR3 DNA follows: TGTGCCAGCAGCCCTACGGAGACCCAGTACTTC.

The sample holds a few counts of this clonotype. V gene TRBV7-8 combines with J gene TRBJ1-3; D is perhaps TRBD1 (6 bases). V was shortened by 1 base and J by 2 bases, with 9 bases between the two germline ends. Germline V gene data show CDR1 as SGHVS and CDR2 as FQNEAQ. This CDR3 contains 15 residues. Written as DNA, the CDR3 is TGTGCCAGCAGCTTAGGTTCAGGGGCTGGAAACACCATATATTTT. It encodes CASSLGSGAGNTIYF.

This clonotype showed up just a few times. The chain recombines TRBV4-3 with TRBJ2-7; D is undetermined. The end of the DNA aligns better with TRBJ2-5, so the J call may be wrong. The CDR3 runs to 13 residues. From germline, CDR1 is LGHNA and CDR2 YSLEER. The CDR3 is CASSQDISGTQYF. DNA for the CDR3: TGCGCCAGCAGCCAAGATATCTCGGGGACCCAGTACTTC.

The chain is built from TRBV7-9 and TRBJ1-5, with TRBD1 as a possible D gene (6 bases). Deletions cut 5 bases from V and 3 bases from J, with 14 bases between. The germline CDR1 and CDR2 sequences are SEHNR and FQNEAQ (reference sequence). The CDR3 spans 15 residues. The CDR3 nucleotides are TGTGCCAGCAGCCCCAACTGGGACAACAATCAGCCCCAGCATTTT. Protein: CASSPNWDNNQPQHF.

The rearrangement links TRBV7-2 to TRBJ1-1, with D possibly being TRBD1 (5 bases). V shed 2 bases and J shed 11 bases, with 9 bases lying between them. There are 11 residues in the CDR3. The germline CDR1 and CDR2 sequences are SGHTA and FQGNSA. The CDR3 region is CASSLYGAAFF. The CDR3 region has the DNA TGTGCCAGCAGCTTATATGGGGCGGCTTTCTTT. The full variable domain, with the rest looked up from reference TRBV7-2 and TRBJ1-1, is GAGVSQSPSNKVTEKGKDVELRCDPISGHTALYWYRQSLGQGLEFLIYFQGNSAPDKSGLPSDRFSAERTGGSVSTLTIQRTQQEDSAVYLCASSLYGAAFFGQGTRLTVV.

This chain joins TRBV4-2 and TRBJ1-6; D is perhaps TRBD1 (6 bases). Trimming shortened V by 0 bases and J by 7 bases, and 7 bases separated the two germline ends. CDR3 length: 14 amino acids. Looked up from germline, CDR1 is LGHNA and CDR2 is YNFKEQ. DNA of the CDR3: TGTGCCAGCAGCCAAGACCAGGGGAATTCACCCCTCCACTTT. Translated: CASSQDQGNSPLHF.

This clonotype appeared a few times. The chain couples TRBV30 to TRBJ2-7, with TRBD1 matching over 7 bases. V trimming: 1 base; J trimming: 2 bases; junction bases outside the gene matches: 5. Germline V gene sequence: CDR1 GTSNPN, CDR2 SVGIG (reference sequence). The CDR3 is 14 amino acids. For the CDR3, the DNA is TGTGCCTGGAGTGGTTTCGGGACAGCCTACGAGCAGTACTTC. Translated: CAWSGFGTAYEQYF.

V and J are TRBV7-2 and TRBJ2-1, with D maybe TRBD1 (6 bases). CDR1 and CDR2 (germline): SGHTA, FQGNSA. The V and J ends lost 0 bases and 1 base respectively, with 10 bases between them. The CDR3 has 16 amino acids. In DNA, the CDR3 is TGTGCCAGCAGCTTAGCGCAGGGGTTGTCCTACAATGAGCAGTTCTTC. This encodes CASSLAQGLSYNEQFF.

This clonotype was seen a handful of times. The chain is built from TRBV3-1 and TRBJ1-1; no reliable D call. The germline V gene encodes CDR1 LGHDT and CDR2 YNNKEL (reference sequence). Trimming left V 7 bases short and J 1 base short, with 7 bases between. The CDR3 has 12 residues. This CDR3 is CASTLENTEAFF. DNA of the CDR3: TGTGCCAGCACCCTGGAGAACACTGAAGCTTTCTTT.

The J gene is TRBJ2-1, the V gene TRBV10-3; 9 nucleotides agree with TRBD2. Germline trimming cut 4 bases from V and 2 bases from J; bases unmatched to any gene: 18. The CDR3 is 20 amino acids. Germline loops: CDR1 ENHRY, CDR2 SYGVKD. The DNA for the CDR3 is TGTGCCATCAGTGGCCAACGTGTGGCGGGGGGGTTGGGAGCCTACAATGAGCAGTTCTTC. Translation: CAISGQRVAGGLGAYNEQFF.

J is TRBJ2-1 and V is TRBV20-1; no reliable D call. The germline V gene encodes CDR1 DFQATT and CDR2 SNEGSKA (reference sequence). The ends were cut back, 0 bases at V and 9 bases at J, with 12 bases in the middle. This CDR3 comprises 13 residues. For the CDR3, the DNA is TGCAGTGCTAGAGATCCGGTAGCCAGTGAGCAGTTCTTC. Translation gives CSARDPVASEQFF.